Below are 22 T cell receptor beta chains sequenced from a single sample in a study of cytomegalovirus exposure and HLA in healthy donors. PCR primers comprised 60 Vbeta and 13 Jbeta primers. The data were produced by immunoSEQ multiplex PCR, yet TCRdb's version contains in-frame clones alone and is incomplete. The sample lists roughly 190,000 clones, 80% to 85% occurring once. Sequencing input: PBMCs. The receptors originated from a woman aged 40 to 49 in good health and CMV-seronegative.

The chain couples TRBV10-3 to TRBJ1-2; 9 nucleotides agree with TRBD1. The junction had 6 bases not matched to a gene; V was cut back by 2 bases and J by 8 bases. The CDR3 has 14 amino acids. Germline V CDR1 and CDR2: ENHRY, SYGVKD. CDR3 loop: CAISEDRGLEGYTF. CDR3 in DNA: TGTGCCATCAGTGAGGACAGGGGGTTAGAGGGCTACACCTTC.

The chain recombines TRBV7-2 with TRBJ2-7; TRBD2 aligns across 12 bases. The CDR3 extends over 18 amino acids. Germline trimming cut 3 bases from V and 5 bases from J; bases unmatched to any gene: 14. Germline CDR1 SGHTA, CDR2 FQGNSA. Written as DNA, the CDR3 is TGTGCCAGCAGCTTTACCGCGCCGGGACTAGCGGGTAGACACGAGCAGTACTTC. It specifies CASSFTAPGLAGRHEQYF. The full variable domain, completed using reference TRBV7-2 and TRBJ2-7, is GAGVSQSPSNKVTEKGKDVELRCDPISGHTALYWYRQSLGQGLEFLIYFQGNSAPDKSGLPSDRFSAERTGGSVSTLTIQRTQQEDSAVYLCASSFTAPGLAGRHEQYFGPGTRLTVT.

The CDR3 DNA reads TGTGCCAGCAGTGAAAGAGGGACAGGGGGTATGTACAATGAGCAGTTCTTC. It specifies CASSERGTGGMYNEQFF. The rearrangement links TRBV6-1 to TRBJ2-1; 11 bases map to TRBD1. CDR1 is MNHNS, CDR2 SASEGT, per germline. CDR3 length: 17 amino acids. With V trimmed by 2 bases and J by 4 bases, 7 bases remained unmatched.

The V call is TRBV30, the J call TRBJ2-1; D ambiguous. V dropped 3 bases and J dropped 0 bases, with 6 bases sitting between them. The CDR3 covers 13 residues. Germline V gene lookup returns CDR1 GTSNPN and CDR2 SVGIG (reference sequence). CDR3 region: CAWRWSSYNEQFF. The CDR3, as DNA: TGTGCCTGGAGATGGAGCTCCTACAATGAGCAGTTCTTC.

The J gene is TRBJ2-5, the V gene TRBV5-1; TRBD2 aligns across 8 bases. Trimming took 5 bases from V and 5 from J; bases not matched to a gene: 5. The CDR3 contains 13 residues. Per germline, CDR1 SGHRS and CDR2 YFSETQ. The DNA for the CDR3 is TGCGCCAGCAGGCAGGTAGCGGGGGAGACCCAGTACTTC. Translating gives CASRQVAGETQYF.

This chain links TRBV11-3 with TRBJ2-1, with TRBD1 identical over 7 bases. Germline trimming cut 5 bases from V and 6 bases from J; bases unmatched to any gene: 4. Per germline, CDR1 SGHNT and CDR2 YENEEA. The CDR3 length is 13 residues. The CDR3 here is CASSIQGVNEQFF. In DNA, the CDR3 is TGTGCCAGCAGCATCCAGGGGGTCAATGAGCAGTTCTTC.

This clone was seen only a few times. This chain uses TRBV25-1 with TRBJ2-5; D ambiguous. CDR1 and CDR2 (germline): MGHDK, SYGVNS. CDR3 length equals 13 residues. Trimming cost V 7 bases and J 1 base, with 10 bases left between them. CDR3: CASTSHFQETQYF. The CDR3 DNA reads as TGTGCCAGCACTAGTCATTTCCAAGAGACCCAGTACTTC. Filled out from reference TRBV25-1 and TRBJ2-5, the complete variable domain reads EADIYQTPRYLVIGTGKKITLECSQTMGHDKMYWYQQDPGMELHLIHYSYGVNSTEKGDLSSESTVSRIRTEHFPLTLESARPSHTSQYLCASTSHFQETQYFGPGTRLLVL.

To note about this clone: Compared with germline, one end of the junction differs, possibly owing to a read error. Other DNA variants within this sample encode the same CDR3. This rearrangement joins TRBV6-5 to TRBJ2-1; D perhaps matches TRBD1 (6 bases). The CDR3 consists of 15 residues. Germline V lookup: CDR1 MNHEY, CDR2 SVGAGI. This CDR3 is CASSHRVSSYNEQFF. The CDR3 DNA reads as TGCGCCAGCAGCCACAGGGTTAGCTCCTACAATGAGCAGTTCTTC.

The rearrangement links TRBV6-5 to TRBJ1-1; 7 nucleotides agree with TRBD1. CDR1 is MNHEY and CDR2 is SVGAGI in the germline V gene. The V segment lost 6 bases and the J segment 3 bases; nucleotides outside the gene matches: 7. The CDR3 spans 14 residues. CDR3 protein: CASSSLGGYTEAFF. Written as DNA, the CDR3 is TGTGCCAGCAGCTCCCTAGGGGGCTACACTGAAGCTTTCTTT.

The chain uses TRBV5-1 and TRBJ1-1; 12 bases align to TRBD1. V shed 0 bases and J 4 bases; nucleotides not matched to a gene: 13. The CDR3 length is 19 residues. Per germline, CDR1 SGHRS and CDR2 YFSETQ. This chain's CDR3 is CASSLVWGGQGAGSTEAFF. CDR3 coding DNA: TGCGCCAGCAGCTTGGTGTGGGGGGGACAGGGGGCAGGGAGCACTGAAGCTTTCTTT.

The V and J genes are TRBV11-2 and TRBJ2-7, with TRBD1 as a possible D gene (6 bases). Per germline, CDR1 SGHAT and CDR2 FQNNGV. This CDR3 region has 12 residues. V was clipped by 10 bases and J by 6 bases, with 16 bases between them. The CDR3 reads CATHPGHLEQYF. DNA of the CDR3: TGTGCCACCCACCCGGGACATCTCGAGCAGTACTTC.

The V gene is TRBV19, the J gene TRBJ1-1; D not certain. Germline CDR1 and CDR2: LNHDA and SQIVND (reference sequence). Between the trimmed V and J ends, which lost 4 bases and 3 bases, there was a span of 9 bases. The CDR3 totals 13 residues. The CDR3 bases are TGTGCCAGTAGTACCACAGTGGACACTGAAGCTTTCTTT. Its protein product is CASSTTVDTEAFF.

There are a few counts of this clone. The V and J genes are TRBV7-9 and TRBJ2-2; 9 bases match TRBD1. Germline assignment: CDR1 SEHNR and CDR2 FQNEAQ (reference sequence). This CDR3 is built from 15 residues. The junction had 10 bases not matched to a gene; V was cut back by 6 bases and J by 8 bases. Here the CDR3 DNA reads TGTGCCAGCAGACCGGGACAGGGATCGTTAGGGGAGCTGTTTTTT. Encoded protein: CASRPGQGSLGELFF.

V gene TRBV11-3 combines with J gene TRBJ1-1; 9 bases are a match to TRBD1. The CDR3 sequence is 14 residues long. CDR1 and CDR2 (germline): SGHNT, YENEEA. V was pared by 3 bases and J by 5 bases, with 4 bases of the junction left unmatched. The DNA for the CDR3 is TGTGCCAGCAGCTTGCGACAGGGGGGTACTGAAGCTTTCTTT. Translating it yields CASSLRQGGTEAFF.

The chain links TRBV5-8 to TRBJ2-7; possibly TRBD1 for D (7 bases). V lost 4 bases, J lost 6 bases, and 17 bases lay in between. The CDR3 runs 14 residues. Germline lookup yields CDR1 SGHTS and CDR2 YDEGEE. CDR3 bases: TGTGCCAGCAGCCCTGGACTACACAGGGGCGAGCAGTACGTC. It yields the protein CASSPGLHRGEQYV.

The J gene is TRBJ1-1, the V gene TRBV19, with D unresolved. V was shortened by 3 bases and J by 1 base, with 12 bases between the two germline ends. The CDR3 length is 15 residues. The germline V gene has CDR1 LNHDA and CDR2 SQIVND (reference sequence). The CDR3: CASSIRGQRNTEAFF. DNA of the CDR3: TGTGCCAGTAGTATTAGAGGCCAGAGGAACACTGAAGCTTTCTTT. Full variable domain (remainder filled in from reference TRBV19 and TRBJ1-1): DGGITQSPKYLFRKEGQNVTLSCEQNLNHDAMYWYRQDPGQGLRLIYYSQIVNDFQKGDIAEGYSVSREKKESFPLTVTSAQKNPTAFYLCASSIRGQRNTEAFFGQGTRLTVV.

This clone appeared once. The V gene is TRBV5-1, the J gene TRBJ2-7; 9 bases align to TRBD1. CDR1 and CDR2 (germline): SGHRS, YFSETQ. This CDR3 is built from 14 residues. V dropped 3 bases and J dropped 5; count of bases not matched to a gene: 6. The CDR3 here is CASSWDRAGNEQYF. DNA of the CDR3: TGCGCCAGCAGCTGGGACAGGGCGGGAAACGAGCAGTACTTC. The variable domain in full, completed from reference TRBV5-1 and TRBJ2-7, reads KAGVTQTPRYLIKTRGQQVTLSCSPISGHRSVSWYQQTPGQGLQFLFEYFSETQRNKGNFPGRFSGRQFSNSRSEMNVSTLELGDSALYLCASSWDRAGNEQYFGPGTRLTVT.

The chain links TRBV18 to TRBJ1-2; 7 bases map to TRBD1. Germline CDR1 is KGHSH and CDR2 is LQKENI. V trimming: 3 bases; J trimming: 2 bases; junction bases outside the gene matches: 3. This CDR3 region has 14 residues. CDR3: CASSPGTVNYGYTF. In nucleotides, the CDR3 is TGTGCCAGCTCACCCGGGACAGTCAACTATGGCTACACCTTC.

This rearrangement joins TRBV6-5 to TRBJ1-1; 9 bases align to TRBD1. The CDR3 length is 14 residues. V was clipped by 6 bases and J by 5 bases; unmatched bases: 7. Germline V gene sequence: CDR1 MNHEY, CDR2 SVGAGI. For the CDR3, the DNA is TGTGCCAGCAGGCGGACAGGGGCAGGAACTGAAGCTTTCTTT. Its translation is CASRRTGAGTEAFF.

The V call is TRBV5-1, the J call TRBJ1-5; the D gene is possibly TRBD1 (6 bases). The CDR3 runs to 14 residues. Deletions cut 2 bases from V and 7 bases from J, with 13 bases between. CDR1 and CDR2 (germline): SGHRS, YFSETQ. This CDR3 reads CASSLQGREQPQHF. The CDR3 DNA reads TGCGCCAGCAGCTTACAGGGTCGGGAACAGCCCCAGCATTTT.

This clone has a handful of counts. V usage is TRBV9 and J usage is TRBJ2-7, with 10 bases identical to TRBD2. The CDR3 runs 15 residues. Trimming removed 0 bases from V and 7 bases from J; junction bases left unmatched: 7. Germline loops: CDR1 SGDLS, CDR2 YYNGEE. The CDR3 coding sequence is TGTGCCAGCAGCGTAGAGGCTAGCGGGAGCAATGAGCAGTACTTC. Translation gives CASSVEASGSNEQYF. Combining the CDR3 with reference TRBV9 and TRBJ2-7 gives the whole variable domain DSGVTQTPKHLITATGQRVTLRCSPRSGDLSVYWYQQSLDQGLQFLIQYYNGEERAKGNILERFSAQQFPDLHSELNLSSLELGDSALYFCASSVEASGSNEQYFGPGTRLTVT.

V gene TRBV11-3 combines with J gene TRBJ2-3, with a weak D call TRBD2 (6 bases). Deletions cut 5 bases from V and 6 bases from J, with 9 bases between. In germline, CDR1 is SGHNT, CDR2 YENEEA. The CDR3 totals 12 residues. The CDR3 DNA follows: TGTGCCAGCAGCCCCCGGGGGGATACGCAGTATTTT. The encoded protein is CASSPRGDTQYF.